The sequence of this TCR beta chain was determined in a study of T cell repertoires in cytomegalovirus infection. TCRdb reprocessed the reads with MiXCR, giving one entry per CDR3 protein. The sample shows 150,000 to 200,000 distinct CDR3 sequences, nearly 9.5% of them seen only once. Germline values: CDR1 MDHEN, CDR2 SYDVKM. CDR3 length: 11 amino acids. Between the trimmed V and J ends, which lost 2 bases and 12 bases, there was a span of 8 bases. The chain carries TRBV28 and TRBJ2-1; a weak D match, TRBD2 (6 bases). This clonotype was obtained from a human donor in good health (CMV status not recorded). Some clones in this sample may be carry-over from other donors' samples. Material for sequencing was PBMCs. CDR3 loop: CASSLAGSQFF. The CDR3, as DNA: TGTGCCAGCAGTTTAGCGGGGTCGCAGTTCTTC.